The count of the clone carrying this T cell receptor (beta chain) is one. Antigen specificity is unknown. V shed 3 bases and J shed 4 bases, with 14 bases lying between them. Germline V gene lookup returns CDR1 LNHDA and CDR2 SQIVND (reference sequence). This CDR3 is 15 amino acids long. These data come from a study of OX40 agonist ivuxolimab in advanced cancers. Broader study findings: Compared with CD4+, CD8+ T cells on average had more expanded clones.

The data were produced by immunoSEQ multiplex PCR, yet TCRdb's version contains in-frame clones alone and is incomplete. The profile shows 13,000 or so clones, about 85% of them singletons. This sequence was found in an adult with an advanced solid tumor such as melanoma, head and neck, liver or kidney cancer. The chain carries TRBV19 and TRBJ2-3; possibly TRBD2 for D (6 bases). Here the sequenced sample was CD4+ or CD8+ T cells sorted from blood, taken in a trial of the OX40 agonist ivuxolimab. The CDR3 nucleotides read TGTGCCAGTAGTATGAGCGGGTCGCTGGCAGATACGCAGTATTTT. Translation gives CASSMSGSLADTQYF.